The rows below give T cell receptor beta chains drawn from one sample of a study of beta chain features in type 1 diabetes. The data were produced by immunoSEQ multiplex PCR, yet TCRdb's version contains in-frame clones alone and is incomplete. The sample consists of some 10,000 clones, about four fifths of them appearing once. The source material was Tregs from blood. Every receptor here comes from a woman aged 18-29 years in good health. CDR3s leave out the opening cysteine and the closing phenylalanine or tryptophan. Each record gives: J gene, V gene, CDR3 protein.

TRBJ2-1 TRBV4-2 ASRGSGLYNEQF
TRBJ2-1 TRBV5-8 ASSPGTGRLVSEQF
TRBJ2-7 TRBV19 ASSKQREGSYEQY
TRBJ2-1 TRBV11-3 ASSEAIGLAGEGEQF
TRBJ1-1 TRBV6-6 ASSYSIVKADTEAF
TRBJ1-1 TRBV5-4 ASSLRRGTEAF
TRBJ2-1 TRBV5-1 ASSLDLAFSYNEQF
TRBJ2-2 TRBV6-5 ASSYKGLGELF
TRBJ2-3 TRBV6-5 ASRHRGLWTDTQY
TRBJ2-1 TRBV4-1 ASSEASFYNEQF
TRBJ1-6 TRBV27 ASSFDGISSYNSPLH
TRBJ2-7 TRBV5-6 ASSLPRQGRNEQY
TRBJ2-1 TRBV5-1 ASRRRPGQNYNEQF
TRBJ2-2 TRBV9 ASSVIPAGELF
TRBJ1-5 TRBV5-1 ASSEGQGNQPQH
TRBJ2-1 TRBV11-3 ASSLGVAGGLYNEQF
TRBJ2-7 TRBV5-4 ASSRGLAGGIVYEQY
TRBJ1-4 TRBV11-2 ASSPSKTGATNEKLF
TRBJ2-7 TRBV5-1 ASSFGSGGAYEQY
TRBJ1-5 TRBV18 ASSPPVQGADGNQPQH
TRBJ1-1 TRBV7-9 ASSFGRISEAF
TRBJ2-1 TRBV27 ASSLGRLYPNEQF
TRBJ2-3 TRBV18 ASSPSGVYTDTQY
TRBJ2-7 TRBV21-1 ASRISGGALSYEQY
TRBJ2-1 TRBV5-1 ASSQTVRGDNEQF
TRBJ2-5 TRBV2 ASSPPSGGGETQY
TRBJ1-2 TRBV28 ASIDRKHYGYT
TRBJ1-2 TRBV5-4 ASSLDGVYYGYT
TRBJ2-1 TRBV29-1 SSDRTSGYNEQF
TRBJ2-5 TRBV11-2 ASSLGTSGTWTFTQY
TRBJ2-3 TRBV11-2 ASSLDLASTDTQY
TRBJ1-2 TRBV5-1 ASSGGQGNLYGYT
TRBJ1-1 TRBV7-9 ASSFSVNTEAF
TRBJ2-1 TRBV6-1 ASSEIPRADYYNEQF
TRBJ2-1 TRBV12-5 ASGPGTGSYNEQF
TRBJ1-5 TRBV7-8 ASSLLGGQPQH
TRBJ2-7 TRBV11-2 ASSFSGSSYEQY
TRBJ2-3 TRBV5-1 ASSPGGLTSTDTQY
TRBJ1-5 TRBV6-5 AVYQQNQPQH
TRBJ1-2 TRBV5-4 ASSPDGAFRNYGYT
TRBJ2-5 TRBV7-9 ASSLWVRETGEQY
TRBJ2-1 TRBV7-6 ASSLTSGARIPYNEQF
TRBJ1-1 TRBV30 ARRGETTTEAF
TRBJ2-3 TRBV11-1 ASSLVGLAGADTQY
TRBJ1-2 TRBV9 ASSVAWESNYGYT
TRBJ1-2 TRBV6-5 ASSYLQGINYGYT
TRBJ1-1 TRBV10-3 AISGQGASAEAF
TRBJ1-5 TRBV5-1 ASSRTGGNGEPQH
TRBJ1-2 TRBV6-1 ASSETGGQDYGYT
TRBJ2-7 TRBV5-4 ASSLWAGSSYEQY
TRBJ2-7 TRBV28 ASCWRGRFGEQY
TRBJ2-1 TRBV9 ASSVAIAGGPGEQF
NA TRBV11-2 ASSRGTYPYEQY
TRBJ2-1 TRBV11-1 ASSEGLADYNEQF
TRBJ1-1 TRBV29-1 SVYLGQLREAF
TRBJ2-2 TRBV5-6 ASSLRQGIDTGELF
TRBJ1-2 TRBV29-1 SVGYQGDPLGLYGYT
TRBJ2-5 TRBV4-2 ASSQATRDWEETQY
TRBJ2-7 TRBV5-1 ASSFQGLAAYEQY
TRBJ2-6 TRBV18 ASSPSPSGANVLT